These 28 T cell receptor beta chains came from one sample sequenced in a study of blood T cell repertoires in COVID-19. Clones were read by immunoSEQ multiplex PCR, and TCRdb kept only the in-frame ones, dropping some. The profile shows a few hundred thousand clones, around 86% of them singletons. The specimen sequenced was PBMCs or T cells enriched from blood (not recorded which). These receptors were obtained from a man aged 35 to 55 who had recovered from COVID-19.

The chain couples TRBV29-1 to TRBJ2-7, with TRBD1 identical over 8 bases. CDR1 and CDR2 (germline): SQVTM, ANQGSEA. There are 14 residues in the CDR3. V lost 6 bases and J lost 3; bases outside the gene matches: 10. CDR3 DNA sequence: TGCAGCGTGGCAGAAGGGACAGGCGGCTACGAGCAGTACTTC. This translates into CSVAEGTGGYEQYF.

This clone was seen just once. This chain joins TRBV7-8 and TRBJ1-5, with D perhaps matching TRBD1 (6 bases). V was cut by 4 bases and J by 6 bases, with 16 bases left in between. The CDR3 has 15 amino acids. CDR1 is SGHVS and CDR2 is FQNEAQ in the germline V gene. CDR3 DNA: TGTGCCAGCAGCTGGATGGGCGCGGGGGCTCAGCCCCAGCATTTT. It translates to CASSWMGAGAQPQHF.

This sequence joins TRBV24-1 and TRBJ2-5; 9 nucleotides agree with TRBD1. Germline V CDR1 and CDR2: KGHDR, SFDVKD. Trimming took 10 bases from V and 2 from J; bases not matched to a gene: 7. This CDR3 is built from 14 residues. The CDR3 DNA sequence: TGTGCCACGATTACCGGGACAGGGCAAGAGACCCAGTACTTC. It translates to CATITGTGQETQYF.

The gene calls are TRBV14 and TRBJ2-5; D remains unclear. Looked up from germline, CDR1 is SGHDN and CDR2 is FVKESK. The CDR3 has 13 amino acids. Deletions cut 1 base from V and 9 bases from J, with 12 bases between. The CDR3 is CASSQGVKRAQYF. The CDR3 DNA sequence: TGTGCCAGCAGCCAAGGGGTCAAGCGTGCCCAGTACTTC.

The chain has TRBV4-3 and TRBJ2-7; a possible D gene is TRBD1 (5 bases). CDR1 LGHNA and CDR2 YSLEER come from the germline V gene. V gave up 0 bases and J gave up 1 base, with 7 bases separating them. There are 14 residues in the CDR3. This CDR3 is CASSQEPGSYEQYF. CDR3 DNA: TGCGCCAGCAGCCAAGAACCAGGGTCCTACGAGCAGTACTTC.

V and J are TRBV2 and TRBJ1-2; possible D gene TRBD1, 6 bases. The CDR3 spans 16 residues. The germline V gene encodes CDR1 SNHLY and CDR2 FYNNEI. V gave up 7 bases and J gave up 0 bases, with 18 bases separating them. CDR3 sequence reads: CASTPKDSGANYGYTF. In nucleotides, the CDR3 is TGTGCCAGCACCCCTAAGGACAGCGGAGCTAACTATGGCTACACCTTC. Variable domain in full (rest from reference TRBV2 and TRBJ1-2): EPEVTQTPSHQVTQMGQEVILRCVPISNHLYFYWYRQILGQKVEFLVSFYNNEISEKSEIFDDQFSVERPDGSNFTLKIRSTKLEDSAMYFCASTPKDSGANYGYTFGSGTRLTVV.

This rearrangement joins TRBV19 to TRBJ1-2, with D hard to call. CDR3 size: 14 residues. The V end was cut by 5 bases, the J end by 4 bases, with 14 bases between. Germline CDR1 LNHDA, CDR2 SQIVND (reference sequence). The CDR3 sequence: CASSPQAYGYGYTF. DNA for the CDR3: TGTGCCAGTAGTCCCCAGGCGTATGGCTATGGCTACACCTTC.

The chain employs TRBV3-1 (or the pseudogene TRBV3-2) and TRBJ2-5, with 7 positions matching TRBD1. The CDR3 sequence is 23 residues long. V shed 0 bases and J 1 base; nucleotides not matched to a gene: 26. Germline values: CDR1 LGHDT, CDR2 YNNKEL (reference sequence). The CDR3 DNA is TGTGCCAGCAGCCAAGAGGACCCCCCACCTCCCACGTTACCGGGACAGATCCAAGAGACCCAGTACTTC. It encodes CASSQEDPPPPTLPGQIQETQYF.

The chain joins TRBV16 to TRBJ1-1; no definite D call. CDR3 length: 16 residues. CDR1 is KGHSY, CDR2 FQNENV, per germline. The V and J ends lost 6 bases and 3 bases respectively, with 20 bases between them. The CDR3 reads CASSPIEVLRDTEAFF. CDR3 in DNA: TGTGCCAGCAGTCCAATCGAGGTTTTGAGGGACACTGAAGCTTTCTTT.

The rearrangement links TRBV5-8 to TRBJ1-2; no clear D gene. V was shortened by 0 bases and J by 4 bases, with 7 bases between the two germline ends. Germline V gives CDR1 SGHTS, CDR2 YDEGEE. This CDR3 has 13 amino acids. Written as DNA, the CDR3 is TGTGCCAGCAGCTTGGAGACACTCTATGGCTACACCTTC. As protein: CASSLETLYGYTF.

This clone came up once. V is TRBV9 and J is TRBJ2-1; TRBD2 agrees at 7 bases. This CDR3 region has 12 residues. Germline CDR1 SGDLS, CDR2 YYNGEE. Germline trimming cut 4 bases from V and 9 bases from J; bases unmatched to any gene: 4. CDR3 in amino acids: CASSPGGSEQFF. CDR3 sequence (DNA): TGTGCCAGCAGCCCCGGGGGGAGTGAGCAGTTCTTC.

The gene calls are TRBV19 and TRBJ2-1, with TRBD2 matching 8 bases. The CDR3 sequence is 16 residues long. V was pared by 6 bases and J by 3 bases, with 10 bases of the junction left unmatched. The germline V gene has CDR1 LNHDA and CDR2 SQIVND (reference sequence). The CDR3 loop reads CASSGIGLAGYNEQFF. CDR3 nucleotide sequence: TGTGCCAGTAGCGGCATAGGGCTAGCGGGCTACAATGAGCAGTTCTTC.

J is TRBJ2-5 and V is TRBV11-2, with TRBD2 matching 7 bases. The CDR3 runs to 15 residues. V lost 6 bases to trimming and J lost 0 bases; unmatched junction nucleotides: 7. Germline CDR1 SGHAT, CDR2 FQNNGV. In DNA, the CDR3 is TGTGCCAGCAGGCGCCGCGGGAGTAACCAAGAGACCCAGTACTTC. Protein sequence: CASRRRGSNQETQYF.

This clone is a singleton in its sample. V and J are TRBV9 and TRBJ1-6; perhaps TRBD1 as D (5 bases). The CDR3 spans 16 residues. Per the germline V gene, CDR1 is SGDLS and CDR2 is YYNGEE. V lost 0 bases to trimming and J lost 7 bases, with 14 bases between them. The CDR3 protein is CASSVDAGRANSPLHF. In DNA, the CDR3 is TGTGCCAGCAGCGTAGATGCAGGGCGTGCGAATTCACCCCTCCACTTT.

CDR3 sequence reads: CASSPRLAGPDTQYF. The CDR3, as DNA: TGTGCCAGCAGCCCGAGACTAGCTGGCCCAGATACGCAGTATTTT. The V gene is TRBV6-5, the J gene TRBJ2-3, with TRBD2 identical over 7 bases. From germline, CDR1 is MNHEY and CDR2 SVGAGI. This CDR3 has 15 amino acids. The V gene end was trimmed by 6 bases and the J gene end by 4 bases; junction bases not matched to a gene: 10.

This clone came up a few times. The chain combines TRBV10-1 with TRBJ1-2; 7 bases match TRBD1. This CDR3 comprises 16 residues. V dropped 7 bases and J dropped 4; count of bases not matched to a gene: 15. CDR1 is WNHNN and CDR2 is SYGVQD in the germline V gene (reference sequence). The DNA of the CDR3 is TGCGCCAGCACTGCCCGTCACAGGGGTTTCCCCTATGGCTACACCTTC. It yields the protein CASTARHRGFPYGYTF.

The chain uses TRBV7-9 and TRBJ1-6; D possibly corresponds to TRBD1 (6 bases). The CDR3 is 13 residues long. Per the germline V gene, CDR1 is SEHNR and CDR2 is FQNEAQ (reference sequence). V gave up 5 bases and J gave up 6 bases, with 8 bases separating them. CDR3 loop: CASSQGLNSPLHF. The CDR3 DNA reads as TGTGCCAGCAGCCAGGGGCTTAATTCACCCCTCCACTTT. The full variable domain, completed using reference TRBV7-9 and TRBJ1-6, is DTGVSQNPRHKITKRGQNVTFRCDPISEHNRLYWYRQTLGQGPEFLTYFQNEAQLEKSRLLSDRFSAERPKGSFSTLEIQRTEQGDSAMYLCASSQGLNSPLHFGNGTRLTVT.

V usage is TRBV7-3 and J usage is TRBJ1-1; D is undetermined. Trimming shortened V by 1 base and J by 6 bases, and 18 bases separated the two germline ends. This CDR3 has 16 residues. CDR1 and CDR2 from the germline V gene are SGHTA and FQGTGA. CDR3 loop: CASSLRFVRRGAEAFF. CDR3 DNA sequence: TGTGCCAGCAGCTTAAGATTCGTCAGGCGCGGGGCTGAAGCTTTCTTT.

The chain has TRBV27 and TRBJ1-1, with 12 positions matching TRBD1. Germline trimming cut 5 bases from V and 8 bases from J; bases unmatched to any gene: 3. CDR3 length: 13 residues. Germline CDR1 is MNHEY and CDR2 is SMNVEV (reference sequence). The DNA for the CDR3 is TGTGCCAGCAGTCCCGGGACAGGGGGCGAAGCTTTCTTT. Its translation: CASSPGTGGEAFF.

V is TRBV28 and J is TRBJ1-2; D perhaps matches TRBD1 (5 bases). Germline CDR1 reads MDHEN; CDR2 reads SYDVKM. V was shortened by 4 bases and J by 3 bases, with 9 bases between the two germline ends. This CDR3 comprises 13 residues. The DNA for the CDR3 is TGTGCCAGCAGTTCTCCGACAGACTATGGCTACACCTTC. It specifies CASSSPTDYGYTF.

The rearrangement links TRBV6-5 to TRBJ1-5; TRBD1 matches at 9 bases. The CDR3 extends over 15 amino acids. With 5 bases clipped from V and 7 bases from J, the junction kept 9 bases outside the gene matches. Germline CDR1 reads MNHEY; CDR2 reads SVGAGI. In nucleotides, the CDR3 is TGTGCCAGCAGTCCGGGACAGGGAATCATCCAGCCCCAGCATTTT. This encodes CASSPGQGIIQPQHF.

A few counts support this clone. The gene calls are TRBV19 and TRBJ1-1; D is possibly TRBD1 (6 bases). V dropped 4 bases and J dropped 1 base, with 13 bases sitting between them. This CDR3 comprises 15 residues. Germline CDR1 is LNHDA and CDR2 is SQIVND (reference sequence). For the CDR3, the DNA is TGTGCCAGTAGTAATCAGGGGCGCGGGAACACTGAAGCTTTCTTT. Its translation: CASSNQGRGNTEAFF.

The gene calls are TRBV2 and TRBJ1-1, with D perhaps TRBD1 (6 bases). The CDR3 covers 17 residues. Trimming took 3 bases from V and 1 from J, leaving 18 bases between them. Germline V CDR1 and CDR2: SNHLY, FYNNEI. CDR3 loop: CASSDNPSTGQNTEAFF. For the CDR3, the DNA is TGTGCCAGCAGTGACAACCCCTCGACAGGACAGAACACTGAAGCTTTCTTT.

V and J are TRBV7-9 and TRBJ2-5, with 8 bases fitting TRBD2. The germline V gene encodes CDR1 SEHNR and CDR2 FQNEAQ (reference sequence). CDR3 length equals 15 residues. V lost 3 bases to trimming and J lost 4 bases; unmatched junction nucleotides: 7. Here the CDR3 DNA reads TGTGCCAGCAGCTTTACCGGGGGGGCAGGAGAGACCCAGTACTTC. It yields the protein CASSFTGGAGETQYF.

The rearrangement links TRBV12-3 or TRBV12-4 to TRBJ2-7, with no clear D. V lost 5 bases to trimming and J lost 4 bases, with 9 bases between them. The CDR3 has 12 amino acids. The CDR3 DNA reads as TGTGCCAGCAGTGGAGACCAGTACGAGCAGTACTTC. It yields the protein CASSGDQYEQYF.

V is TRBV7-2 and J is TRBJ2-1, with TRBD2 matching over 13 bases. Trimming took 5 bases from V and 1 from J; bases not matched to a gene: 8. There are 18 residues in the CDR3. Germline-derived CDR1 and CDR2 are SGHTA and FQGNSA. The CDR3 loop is CASSPGLAGIASYNEQFF. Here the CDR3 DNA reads TGTGCCAGCAGCCCGGGACTAGCGGGGATTGCGTCCTACAATGAGCAGTTCTTC.

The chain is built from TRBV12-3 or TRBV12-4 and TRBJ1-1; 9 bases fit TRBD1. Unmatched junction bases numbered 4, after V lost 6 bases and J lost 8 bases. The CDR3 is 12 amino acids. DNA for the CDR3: TGTGCCAGCAGACGGACAGGGGACGAAGCTTTCTTT. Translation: CASRRTGDEAFF.

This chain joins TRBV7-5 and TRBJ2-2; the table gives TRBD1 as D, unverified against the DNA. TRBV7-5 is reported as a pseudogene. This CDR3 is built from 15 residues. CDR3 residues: CVRREETGKTGELFF. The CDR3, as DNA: TGTGTCAGAAGGGAAGAGACAGGGAAGACCGGGGAGCTGTTTTTT.